This TCR beta chain was identified during a study of monozygotic twins with inflammatory bowel disease. The CDR3 extends over 14 amino acids. Per germline, CDR1 LNHDA and CDR2 SQIVND (reference sequence). Notes on the study in general: Among IBD patients, fewer clonotypes were shared with others than among healthy twins, especially with disease activity.

TCRdb processed the 5' RACE reads again and assigns one entry to each CDR3 protein, with no DNA. The sample's table shows around 200,000 distinct CDR3 sequences. Comments on this clonotype: What it binds is unknown.

The authors drew approximately 2.3 ml of blood from each donor. The chain links TRBV19 to TRBJ1-3. The sample consisted of blood. This receptor was taken from a human donor with ulcerative colitis or Crohn's disease, or a healthy co-twin of an affected twin (not recorded which). The CDR3 sequence is CASSNGRSGNTIYF.